The rows below give T cell receptor beta chains drawn from one sample of a study of cytomegalovirus exposure and HLA in healthy donors. Profiling relied on immunoSEQ multiplex PCR, and the TCRdb table lists in-frame clones only, not all of them. In the table there are about 140,000 clones, 80% of which are singletons. The sequenced sample was PBMCs. Receptors were obtained from a man aged 35 to 55 in good health and CMV-seronegative. Each CDR3 is given with its conserved first and last residue. D genes are given only for firm matches. The size entry is marked missing in some rows and otherwise reads once, few, many or a size class.

size	J	D	V	DNA	CDR3
once	TRBJ2-3	TRBD2	TRBV4-3	TGCGCCAGCAGCCAGGGTGATGTAGCGGGGGGGACAGATACGCAGTATTTT	CASSQGDVAGGTDTQYF
.	TRBJ2-1	TRBD1	TRBV5-1	TGCGCCAGCAGCTTGGAGGGGGCCTCTGAGCAGTTCTTC	CASSLEGASEQFF
.	TRBJ2-7	TRBD1	TRBV9	TGTGCCAGCAGCCCACGACAGGGGAAGGGGCACGAGCAGTACTTC	CASSPRQGKGHEQYF
.	TRBJ2-2	.	TRBV5-1	TGCGCCAGCAGCTTGGACGGCGGGTACACCGGGGAGCTGTTTTTT	CASSLDGGYTGELFF
.	TRBJ2-5	TRBD2	TRBV5-4	TGTGCCAGCAGCTTCGCGGGTGGCGGGGGGCAAGAGACCCAGTACTTC	CASSFAGGGGQETQYF
.	TRBJ2-3	.	TRBV18	TGTGCCAGCTCACCCCGGTCCTTCCGAGATACGCAGTATTTT	CASSPRSFRDTQYF
few	TRBJ1-1	.	TRBV10-3	TGTGCCACGCGGGACTTTTTGAACACTGAAGCTTTCTTT	CATRDFLNTEAFF
.	TRBJ2-7	TRBD1	TRBV9	TGTGCCAGCAACGCAGGGGGCGAGGACGAGCAGTACTTC	CASNAGGEDEQYF
once	TRBJ2-7	TRBD1	TRBV7-2	TGTGCCAGCGGTCGGGGTGACAGGGGGCTCGAGCAGTACTTC	CASGRGDRGLEQYF
.	TRBJ2-5	.	TRBV21-1	TGTGCCAGCAGCAAAGGGGCCGGCAGGGCACAAGAGACCCAGTACTTC	CASSKGAGRAQETQYF
.	TRBJ2-7	TRBD2	TRBV7-9	TGTGCCAGCAGCTTGGGCGGGGGTAGCGCCTACGAGCAGTACTTC	CASSLGGGSAYEQYF
.	TRBJ2-7	TRBD1	TRBV5-6	TGTGCCAGCACGGGACAGGGACTGTACGAGCAGTACTTC	CASTGQGLYEQYF
once	TRBJ1-5	.	TRBV6-1	TGTGCCAGCAGTGAAAACCGTGCCCCCAGTCAGCCCCAGCATTTT	CASSENRAPSQPQHF
.	TRBJ1-1	.	TRBV5-6	TGTGCCAGCAGCACCGAGGGGGTGGACACTGAAGCTTTCTTT	CASSTEGVDTEAFF
.	TRBJ2-2	.	TRBV15	TGTGCCACCAGCAGTCGGGGGGCCCGCACCGGGGAGCTGTTTTTT	CATSSRGARTGELFF
.	TRBJ2-3	TRBD1	TRBV10-1	TGCGCCAGCAGTGAAGGACAGGGAACAGATACGCAGTATTTT	CASSEGQGTDTQYF
few	TRBJ1-5	.	TRBV2	TGTGCCAGCACCCTGGGACACCGAAATCAGCCCCAGCATTTT	CASTLGHRNQPQHF
.	TRBJ2-7	TRBD1	TRBV18	TGTGCCAGCTCACCGACAGGGGCCTTATCCTACGAGCAGTACTTC	CASSPTGALSYEQYF
.	TRBJ2-3	TRBD2	TRBV7-2	TGTGCCAGCAGCTCCAGAGGGACTAGCGGAACTGCAGATACGCAGTATTTT	CASSSRGTSGTADTQYF
.	TRBJ1-3	.	TRBV4-1	TGCGCCAGCAGCCGCCAAGAGGGTTCTGGAAACACCATATATTTT	CASSRQEGSGNTIYF
.	TRBJ2-5	TRBD1	TRBV27	TGTGCCAGCAGACCCGGGACAGAAGAGACCCAGTACTTC	CASRPGTEETQYF
.	TRBJ2-7	TRBD2	TRBV27	TGTGCCAGCAGTTTATTGGGGGGGATCTACGAGCAGTACTTC	CASSLLGGIYEQYF
.	TRBJ1-6	TRBD1	TRBV30	TGTGCCTGGAGTGTAGGACAGGCCCTTGCCTCACCCCTCCACTTT	CAWSVGQALASPLHF
few	TRBJ2-1	TRBD1	TRBV5-5	TGTGCCAGCAGCTCGAGGGGACAGGGCGCCGATGAGCAGTTCTTC	CASSSRGQGADEQFF
.	TRBJ1-1	.	TRBV19	TGTGCCAGTAAGGGGAGGGGCCTTACACTAAACACTGAAGCTTTCTTT	CASKGRGLTLNTEAFF
.	TRBJ1-5	TRBD1	TRBV30	TGTGCCTGGAGTGACGGACAGGGGAAGGGACCCCAGCATTTT	CAWSDGQGKGPQHF
.	TRBJ2-3	.	TRBV25-1	TGTGCCAGCCTGGACGGGGGGCCCACAGATACGCAGTATTTT	CASLDGGPTDTQYF
.	TRBJ1-1	.	TRBV7-8	TGTGCCAGCAGCTTAGGAAGGGCAGGGGACAAGGCAGCTTTCTTT	CASSLGRAGDKAAFF
.	TRBJ2-7	TRBD1	TRBV5-1	TGCGCCAGCAGCTTTTGGGACAGGGCCAACGAGCAGTACTTC	CASSFWDRANEQYF
once	TRBJ2-1	TRBD2	TRBV7-3	TGTGCCAGCAGCCCTGCGGGGGGGCCAAATGAGCAGTTCTTC	CASSPAGGPNEQFF
.	TRBJ2-1	TRBD1	TRBV30	TGTGCCTCTATGGGACAGGGTTTATTGGGCTCCTACAATGAGCAGTTCTTC	CASMGQGLLGSYNEQFF
.	TRBJ1-1	.	TRBV19	TGTGCCAGTAGTATATTTCGAGGACAGTCAAACACTGAAGCTTTCTTT	CASSIFRGQSNTEAFF